This TCR beta chain was captured by sequencing in a study of neoadjuvant nivolumab and ipilimumab in lung cancer (dated by TCRdb to about 2020). With regard to the full study: Nivolumab was given at 3 mg/kg intravenously on days 1, 15 and 29, and the combination arm added ipilimumab 1 mg/kg on day 1 only. The study compared TCR repertoires in pretherapy (baseline) peripheral blood with TCR repertoires in tumors resected at surgery following neoadjuvant immune checkpoint blockade. For each study arm, the primary endpoint of the trial was the rate of major pathologic response (MPR) in the intention-to-treat population. The trial treated about 45 patients with operable NSCLC: some 23 were randomized to nivolumab monotherapy and 21 to nivolumab plus ipilimumab. Matched pretherapy and resected tumor pairs were analyzed for seven patients, of whom four received nivolumab and three received nivolumab plus ipilimumab. Overall study outcomes, separate from this receptor: No significant correlation was found between TCR clonality and pathologic tumor regression, and only a single major-pathologic-response sample was available for the analysis of TCR clonality versus pathologic tumor regression. From pretherapy to surgery, tumor T-cell richness and clonality went up in three of three dual-therapy tumors, versus only two of four nivolumab-treated tumors. A positive correlation was observed between pretherapy blood TCR richness and richness in tumors resected after neoadjuvant therapy (Spearman R of about 0.82). A small number of samples was subjected to TCR sequencing. Compared with tumor-adjacent uninvolved lung, resected tumors had greater TCR richness and clonality, and increases showed up in more of the dual-therapy-treated tumors.

Interpreted using the paper, the time point label stands for: at surgical resection after neoadjuvant nivolumab +/- ipilimumab. The samples were taken from NEOSTAR, a phase 2 randomized trial in operable NSCLC that tested neoadjuvant nivolumab or nivolumab plus ipilimumab, followed by surgery. Libraries were made using the immunoSEQ multiplex PCR assay. The paper's processing steps were these. Repertoires were summarized by richness and clonality, and significantly expanded and contracted clones were identified between pre- and post-therapy samples. In TCRdb, the immuneACCESS table is reduced to in-frame sequences with V and J assigned. These tables do not hold every clone; where another copy was compared, an unresolved V gene accounts for under half, and the others remain unexplained. V, J and clone size derive from that table, while D and trimming were established from the DNA sequence. In all, the sample holds around 20,000 clones, and around three quarters of those were seen once. In total, the top ten clones hold roughly 7% of the sample.

The CDR3 numbers 15 residues from cysteine through phenylalanine. Of the read, only the CDR3 DNA is kept; its 45 bases are in frame from base 1. CDR1 and CDR2 were assigned from the germline V gene (reference sequence) as SGHAT and FQDESV. V sheds 6 bases and J sheds 0 bases, leaving 12 bases between their ends. Regarding this clone: Which antigen it targets is not known. It has no much larger one-base neighbor in the sample; base qualities were not kept.

The chain was built from TRBV11-1 and TRBJ2-1, with TRBD2 tentatively as D gene (6 bases match). The input for sequencing was tumor tissue, taken after neoadjuvant nivolumab, alone or with ipilimumab, at or shortly before surgery. The TCR sequence derives from an adult with non-small cell lung cancer. The DNA is as follows: TGTGCCAGCAGAAGTAGCGGAACCTCCTACAATGAGCAGTTCTTC. Its protein product is CASRSSGTSYNEQFF.